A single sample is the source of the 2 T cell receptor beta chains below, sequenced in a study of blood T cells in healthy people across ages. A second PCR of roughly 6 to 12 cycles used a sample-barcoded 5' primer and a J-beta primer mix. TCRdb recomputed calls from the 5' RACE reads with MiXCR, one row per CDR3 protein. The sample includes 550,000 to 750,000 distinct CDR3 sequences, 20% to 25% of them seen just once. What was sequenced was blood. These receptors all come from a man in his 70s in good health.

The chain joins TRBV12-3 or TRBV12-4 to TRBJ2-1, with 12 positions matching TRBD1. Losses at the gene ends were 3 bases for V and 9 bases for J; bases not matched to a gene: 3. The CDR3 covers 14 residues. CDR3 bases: TGTGCCAGCAGTTTTGGGACAGGGGGCTTTGAGCAGTTCTTC. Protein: CASSFGTGGFEQFF.

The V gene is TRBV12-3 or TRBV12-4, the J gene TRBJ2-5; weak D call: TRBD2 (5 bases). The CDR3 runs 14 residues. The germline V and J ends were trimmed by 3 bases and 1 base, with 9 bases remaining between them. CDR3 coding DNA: TGTGCCAGCAGTTTCCCCGGGATCCAAGAGACCCAGTACTTC. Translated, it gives CASSFPGIQETQYF.